This TCR beta chain was documented in a study of T cell responses to AZD1222 COVID-19 vaccine. Regarding the study as a whole: Nearly half of the spike-specific TCRs reportedly recognize variant regions that carry no mutations.

On this clone itself: The antigen remains unidentified.

Sequencing used immunoSEQ multiplex PCR; TCRdb keeps in-frame clones, though not all of them. The table records 90,000 to 150,000 clones, 80% to 90% of them present only once. V lost 0 bases, J lost 9 bases, and 12 bases lay in between. The CDR3 is 14 residues long. Germline CDR1 is MNHEY and CDR2 is SMNVEV (reference sequence). The input for sequencing was peripheral blood, taken on day 0 of AZD1222 vaccination. The TCR was taken from an adult in good health. This chain connects TRBV27 to TRBJ1-5; D is uncertain. DNA of the CDR3: TGTGCCAGCAGTTTATCCCCGGCCTCTCGGCCCCAGCATTTT. Its protein product is CASSLSPASRPQHF.